The sequence of this T cell receptor (beta chain) was determined in a study of cytomegalovirus exposure and HLA in healthy donors. The CDR3 runs 13 residues. V gave up 3 bases and J gave up 5 bases; unmatched junction bases: 1. Germline CDR1 and CDR2: SGHKS and YYEKEE (reference sequence). Broader study findings: Across donors, sequencing depth was assumed by presence/absence analyses to be roughly uniform. Most of the TCR beta V segments (in an earlier analysis) were productive either about 90% or about 30% of the time. Clonal expansion was found to be greater in HLA-associated TCR beta chains than in equally common others in a later analysis.

60 Vbeta and 13 Jbeta primers were used in PCR. Assay: immunoSEQ multiplex PCR; the TCRdb copy retains only in-frame clones and omits some. The data show 90,000 to 120,000 clones, with 79% seen just once and 3% to 3.5% held by the top ten. With respect to this clone: Its antigen is unknown.

Sequenced material: PBMCs. This clonotype originated in a woman in her thirties or forties in good health and CMV-seronegative. The J gene is TRBJ1-1, the V gene TRBV5-5; 10 nucleotides match TRBD1. For the CDR3, the DNA is TGTGCCAGCAGCTGGGACAGGGGAACTGAAGCTTTCTTT. Residues: CASSWDRGTEAFF. The full variable domain, rest sourced from reference TRBV5-5 and TRBJ1-1, is DAGVTQSPTHLIKTRGQQVTLRCSPISGHKSVSWYQQVLGQGPQFIFQYYEKEERGRGNFPDRFSARQFPNYSSELNVNALLLGDSALYLCASSWDRGTEAFFGQGTRLTVV.